This T cell receptor beta chain emerged from a study of CD8 T cells in Susac syndrome. General study findings and limits: The study acknowledged a relatively small number of individuals in its TCR sequencing and HLA analysis.

Trimming at V came to 0 bases and at J to 1 base, leaving 6 bases not matched to a gene. The CDR3 runs to 17 residues. Comment on this clonotype: Its matching antigen is unknown.

An input of roughly 0.5 to 1 ug of RNA was subjected to reverse transcription using random hexamers. TCRdb reprocessed the immunoSEQ multiplex PCR reads via MiXCR and lists one record per CDR3 protein. The sample holds 200,000 to 250,000 distinct CDR3 sequences, roughly 94% seen once. The sequence was obtained from a human donor with multiple sclerosis. The sequencing sample was made of CD4+ T cells from PBMCs. The V and J genes are TRBV23-1 and TRBJ1-5; TRBD1 agrees at 7 bases. TRBV23-1 is sorted into the ORF group, with uncertain function. Here the CDR3 DNA reads TGCGCCAGCAGTCAATCGGAGGCACAGGGGAGCAATCAGCCCCAGCATTTT. As protein: CASSQSEAQGSNQPQHF.